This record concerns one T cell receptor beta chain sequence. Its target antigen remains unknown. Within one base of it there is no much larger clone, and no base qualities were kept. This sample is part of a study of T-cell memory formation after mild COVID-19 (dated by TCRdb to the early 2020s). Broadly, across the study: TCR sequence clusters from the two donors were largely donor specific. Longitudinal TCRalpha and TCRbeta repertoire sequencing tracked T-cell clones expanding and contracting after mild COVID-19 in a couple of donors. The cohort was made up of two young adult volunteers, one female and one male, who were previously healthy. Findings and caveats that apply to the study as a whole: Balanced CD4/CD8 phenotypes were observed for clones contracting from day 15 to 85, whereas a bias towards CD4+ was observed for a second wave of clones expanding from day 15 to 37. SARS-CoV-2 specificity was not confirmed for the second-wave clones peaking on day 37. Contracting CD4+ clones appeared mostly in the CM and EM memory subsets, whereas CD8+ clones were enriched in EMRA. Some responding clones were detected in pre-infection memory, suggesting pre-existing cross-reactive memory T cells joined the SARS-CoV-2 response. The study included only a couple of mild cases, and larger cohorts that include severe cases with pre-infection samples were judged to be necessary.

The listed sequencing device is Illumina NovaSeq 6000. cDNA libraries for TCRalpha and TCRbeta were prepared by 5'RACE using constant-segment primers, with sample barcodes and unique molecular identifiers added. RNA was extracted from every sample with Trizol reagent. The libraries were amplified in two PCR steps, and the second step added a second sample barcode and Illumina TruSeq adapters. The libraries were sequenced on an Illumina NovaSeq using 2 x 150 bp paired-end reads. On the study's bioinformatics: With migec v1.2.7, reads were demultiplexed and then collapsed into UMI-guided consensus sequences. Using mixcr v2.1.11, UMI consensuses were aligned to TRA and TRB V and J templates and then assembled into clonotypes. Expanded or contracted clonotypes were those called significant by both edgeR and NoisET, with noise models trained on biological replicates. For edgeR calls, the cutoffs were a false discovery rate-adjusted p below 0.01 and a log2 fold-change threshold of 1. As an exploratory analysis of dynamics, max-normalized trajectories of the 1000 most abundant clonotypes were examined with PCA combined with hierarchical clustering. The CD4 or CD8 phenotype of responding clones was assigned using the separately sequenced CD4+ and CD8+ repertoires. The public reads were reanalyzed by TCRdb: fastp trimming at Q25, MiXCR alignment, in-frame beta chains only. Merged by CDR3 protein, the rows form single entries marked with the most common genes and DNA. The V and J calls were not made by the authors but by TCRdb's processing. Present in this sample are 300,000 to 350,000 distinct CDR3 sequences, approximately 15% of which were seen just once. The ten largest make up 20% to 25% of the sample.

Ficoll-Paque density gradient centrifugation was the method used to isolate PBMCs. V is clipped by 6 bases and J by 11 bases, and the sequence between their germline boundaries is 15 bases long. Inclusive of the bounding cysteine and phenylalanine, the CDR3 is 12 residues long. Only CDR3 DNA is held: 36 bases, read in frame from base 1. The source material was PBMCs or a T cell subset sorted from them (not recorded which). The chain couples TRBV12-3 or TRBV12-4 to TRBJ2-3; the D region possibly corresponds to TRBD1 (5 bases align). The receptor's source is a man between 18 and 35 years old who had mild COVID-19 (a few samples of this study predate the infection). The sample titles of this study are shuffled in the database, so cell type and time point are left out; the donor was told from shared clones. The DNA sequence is TGTGCCAGCAGCCCCCAGGGATACCAGCAGTATTTT. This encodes CASSPQGYQQYF.